The next 12 T cell receptor beta chains were all read from a single sample in a study of T cell responses to AZD1222 COVID-19 vaccine (dated by TCRdb to about 2021). The time point label here, explained by the study, means: baseline before first vaccination. Library method: the immunoSEQ multiplex PCR assay. TCRdb provides this immuneACCESS table in a form limited to in-frame rearrangements. Some clones are lacking; in checked studies, under half of them reflect an unresolved V gene, and why the rest are absent is not known. The sample table lists 80,000 to 100,000 clones, about 89% of them with a count of one. The ten largest account for just under 7.5% of the sample. Sample: peripheral blood, taken on day 0 of AZD1222 vaccination. These receptors were obtained from an adult in good health.

The chain has TRBV18 and TRBJ2-5, with 7 positions matching TRBD1. Germline V gene sequence: CDR1 KGHSH, CDR2 LQKENI. J gave up 5 bases and V 5 bases, and 2 bases lay outside the gene matches. The CDR3 totals 12 residues. For the CDR3, the DNA is TGTGCCAGCTCAACCAGGGGGGAGACCCAGTACTTC. Encoded protein: CASSTRGETQYF.

This clone appeared a few times. For the CDR3, the DNA is TGTGCCAGCATATCTAGGTCGGGGGGTGAAGCTTTCTTT. The encoded protein is CASISRSGGEAFF. The J gene is TRBJ1-1, the V gene TRBV19; possible D gene TRBD1, 5 bases. The V end lost 9 bases, the J end lost 7 bases, and 18 bases lay between the germline ends. CDR3 size: 13 residues. The V gene's germline CDR1 is LNHDA and CDR2 SQIVND (reference sequence). Variable domain in full (rest from reference TRBV19 and TRBJ1-1): DGGITQSPKYLFRKEGQNVTLSCEQNLNHDAMYWYRQDPGQGLRLIYYSQIVNDFQKGDIAEGYSVSREKKESFPLTVTSAQKNPTAFYLCASISRSGGEAFFGQGTRLTVV.

The chain is built from TRBV3-1 (or the pseudogene TRBV3-2) and TRBJ1-1, with D unclear. V dropped 4 bases and J dropped 3 bases, with 12 bases sitting between them. CDR1 LGHDT and CDR2 YNNKEL come from the germline V gene (reference sequence). The CDR3 is 14 amino acids. CDR3 DNA: TGTGCCAGCAGCCGCGCAGGAGGTGACACTGAAGCTTTCTTT. Protein product: CASSRAGGDTEAFF.

The chain has TRBV23-1 and TRBJ1-2; TRBD1 matches at 8 bases. Being an ORF, TRBV23-1 has a function that is uncertain. V lost 6 bases, J lost 5 bases, and 17 bases stayed unmatched. The CDR3 runs 17 residues. In nucleotides, the CDR3 is TGCGCCAGCAGCCCATGGGGGACAGGATACTCCTTATATGGCTACACCTTC. This translates into CASSPWGTGYSLYGYTF.

V is TRBV6-2 or TRBV6-3 and J is TRBJ1-5; 10 bases are shared with TRBD1. V trimming: 5 bases; J trimming: 4 bases; junction bases outside the gene matches: 2. CDR1 is MNHEY and CDR2 is SVGEGT in the germline V gene. CDR3 length: 14 amino acids. The CDR3 loop reads CASSRTGGNQPQHF. CDR3 bases: TGTGCCAGCAGTCGGACAGGGGGGAATCAGCCCCAGCATTTT.

The J gene is TRBJ1-5, the V gene TRBV7-2; D not resolved. CDR1 SGHTA and CDR2 FQGNSA come from the germline V gene. V was clipped by 1 base and J by 2 bases, with 6 bases between them. The CDR3 loop spans 14 amino acids. The CDR3 DNA reads TGTGCCAGCAGCTTAGTTGGTCGCAATCAGCCCCAGCATTTT. The encoded protein is CASSLVGRNQPQHF.

This chain connects TRBV29-1 to TRBJ2-3; D is possibly TRBD2 (6 bases). This CDR3 region has 13 residues. The germline V gene has CDR1 SQVTM and CDR2 ANQGSEA. V was clipped by 5 bases and J by 2 bases, with 11 bases between them. The CDR3 DNA reads as TGCAGCGTTTCCGGGACTTACACAGATACGCAGTATTTT. The encoded protein is CSVSGTYTDTQYF.

This sequence joins TRBV6-2 or TRBV6-3 and TRBJ2-1, with D maybe TRBD2 (6 bases). Looked up from germline, CDR1 is MNHEY and CDR2 is SVGEGT. This CDR3 is 12 amino acids long. Trimming cost V 3 bases and J 7 bases, with 7 bases left between them. The CDR3 bases are TGTGCCAGCAGTTATAGCGGTAATGAGCAGTTCTTC. Residues: CASSYSGNEQFF.

This chain uses TRBV5-1 with TRBJ1-2, with D tentatively TRBD1 (5 bases). Germline CDR1 is SGHRS and CDR2 is YFSETQ. This CDR3 has 14 amino acids. V lost 4 bases and J lost 5, with 15 bases in between. The CDR3 DNA sequence: TGCGCCAGCAGCCTTGGGGACGGAACTTATGGCTACACCTTC. This sequence encodes CASSLGDGTYGYTF.

The gene calls are TRBV11-2 and TRBJ2-7, with 10 bases fitting TRBD2. Germline-derived CDR1 and CDR2 are SGHAT and FQNNGV. With 4 bases clipped from V and 1 base from J, the junction kept 4 bases outside the gene matches. This CDR3 comprises 15 residues. The CDR3, as DNA: TGTGCCAGCAGCTCCAGCGGGAGGGGTTCCTACGAGCAGTACTTC. Encoded protein: CASSSSGRGSYEQYF.

This clone occurred once. The chain couples TRBV5-4 to TRBJ1-1; 10 bases line up with TRBD1. Germline V CDR1 and CDR2: SGHNT, YYREEE (reference sequence). With V trimmed by 4 bases and J by 1 base, 10 bases remained unmatched. This CDR3 is 17 amino acids long. CDR3 DNA sequence: TGTGCCAGCAGCCCTAGGGGACAGGGGCGCTCGAACACTGAAGCTTTCTTT. This gives the protein CASSPRGQGRSNTEAFF.

The V gene is TRBV5-1, the J gene TRBJ1-5; TRBD1 might be the D (5 bases). The ends were cut back, 4 bases at V and 6 bases at J, with 14 bases in the middle. Per germline, CDR1 SGHRS and CDR2 YFSETQ. The length of the CDR3 is 14 residues. DNA of the CDR3: TGCGCCAGCAGCCCGGACAACCGGGGTCAGCCCCAGCATTTT. It translates to CASSPDNRGQPQHF.